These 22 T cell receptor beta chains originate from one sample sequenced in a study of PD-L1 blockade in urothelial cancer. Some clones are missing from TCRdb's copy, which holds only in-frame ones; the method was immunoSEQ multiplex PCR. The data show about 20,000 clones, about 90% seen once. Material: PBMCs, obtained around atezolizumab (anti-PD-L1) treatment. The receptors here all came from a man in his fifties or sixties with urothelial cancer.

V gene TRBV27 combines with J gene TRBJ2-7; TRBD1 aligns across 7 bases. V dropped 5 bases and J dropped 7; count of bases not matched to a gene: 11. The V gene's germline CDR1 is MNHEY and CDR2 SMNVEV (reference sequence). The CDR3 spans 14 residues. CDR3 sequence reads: CASSPTGTEWEQYF. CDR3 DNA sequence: TGTGCCAGCAGTCCCACCGGGACAGAGTGGGAGCAGTACTTC.

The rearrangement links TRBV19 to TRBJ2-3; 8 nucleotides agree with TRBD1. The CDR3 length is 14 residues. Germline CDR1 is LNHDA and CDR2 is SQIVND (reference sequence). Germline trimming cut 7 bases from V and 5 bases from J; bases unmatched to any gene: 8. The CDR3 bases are TGTGCCAGTACTCCGACAGGGGAGAAAGATACGCAGTATTTT. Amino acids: CASTPTGEKDTQYF.

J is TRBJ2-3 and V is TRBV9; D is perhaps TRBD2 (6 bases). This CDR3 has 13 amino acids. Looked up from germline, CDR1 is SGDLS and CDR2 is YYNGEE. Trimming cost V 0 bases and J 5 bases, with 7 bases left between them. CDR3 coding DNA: TGTGCCAGCAGCGTAGCCGGGGGAGATACGCAGTATTTT. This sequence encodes CASSVAGGDTQYF.

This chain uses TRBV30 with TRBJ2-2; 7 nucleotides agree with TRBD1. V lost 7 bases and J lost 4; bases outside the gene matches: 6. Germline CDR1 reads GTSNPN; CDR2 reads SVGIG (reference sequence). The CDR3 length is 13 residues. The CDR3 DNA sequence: TGTGCCTCAAGGGGGCGAAGCACCGGGGAGCTGTTTTTT. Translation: CASRGRSTGELFF.

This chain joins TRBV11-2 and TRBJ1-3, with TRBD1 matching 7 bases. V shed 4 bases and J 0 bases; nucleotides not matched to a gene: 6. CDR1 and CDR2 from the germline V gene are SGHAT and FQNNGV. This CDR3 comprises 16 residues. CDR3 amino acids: CASSYDRAHSGNTIYF. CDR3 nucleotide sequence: TGTGCCAGCAGCTACGACAGGGCACACTCTGGAAACACCATATATTTT.

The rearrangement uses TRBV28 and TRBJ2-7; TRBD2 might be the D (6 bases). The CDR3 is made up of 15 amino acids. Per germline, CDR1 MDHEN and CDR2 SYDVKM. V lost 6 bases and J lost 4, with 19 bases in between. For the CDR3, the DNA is TGTGCCAGCAGCCCCCGTGTCAGGGACTGGTACGAGCAGTACTTC. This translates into CASSPRVRDWYEQYF.

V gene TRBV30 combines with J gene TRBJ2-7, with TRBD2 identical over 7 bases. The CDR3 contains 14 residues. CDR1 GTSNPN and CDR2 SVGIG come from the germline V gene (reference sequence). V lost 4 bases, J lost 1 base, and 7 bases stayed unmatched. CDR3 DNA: TGTGCCTGGATCTCCCCGGGACTATCCTACGAGCAGTACTTC. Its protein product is CAWISPGLSYEQYF. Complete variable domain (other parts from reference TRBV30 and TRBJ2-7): SQTIHQWPATLVQPVGSPLSLECTVEGTSNPNLYWYRQAAGRGLQLLFYSVGIGQISSEVPQNLSASRPQDRQFILSSKKLLLSDSGFYLCAWISPGLSYEQYFGPGTRLTVT.

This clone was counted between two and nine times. Here the CDR3 reads CASSLSHPGIGPDTQYF. CDR3 bases: TGTGCCAGCAGTTTATCCCACCCGGGAATCGGGCCAGATACGCAGTATTTT. The gene calls are TRBV28 and TRBJ2-3; maybe TRBD2 (5 bases). Germline values: CDR1 MDHEN, CDR2 SYDVKM. There are 17 residues in the CDR3. V lost 1 base, J lost 4 bases, and 18 bases lay in between.

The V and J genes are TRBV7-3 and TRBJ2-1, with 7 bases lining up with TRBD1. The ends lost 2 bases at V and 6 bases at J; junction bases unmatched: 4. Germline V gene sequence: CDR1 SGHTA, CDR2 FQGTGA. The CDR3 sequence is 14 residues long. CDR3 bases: TGTGCCAGCAGCTTAGGGAACAGGGGCAATGAGCAGTTCTTC. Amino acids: CASSLGNRGNEQFF.

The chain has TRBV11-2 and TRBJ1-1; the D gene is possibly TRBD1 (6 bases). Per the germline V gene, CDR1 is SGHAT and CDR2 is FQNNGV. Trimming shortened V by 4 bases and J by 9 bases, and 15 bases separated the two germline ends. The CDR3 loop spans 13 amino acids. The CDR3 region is CASSSWTDAKAFF. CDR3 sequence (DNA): TGTGCCAGCAGCTCCTGGACAGACGCTAAAGCTTTCTTT. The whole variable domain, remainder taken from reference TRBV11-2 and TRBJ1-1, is EAGVAQSPRYKIIEKRQSVAFWCNPISGHATLYWYQQILGQGPKLLIQFQNNGVVDDSQLPKDRFSAERLKGVDSTLKIQPAKLEDSAVYLCASSSWTDAKAFFGQGTRLTVV.

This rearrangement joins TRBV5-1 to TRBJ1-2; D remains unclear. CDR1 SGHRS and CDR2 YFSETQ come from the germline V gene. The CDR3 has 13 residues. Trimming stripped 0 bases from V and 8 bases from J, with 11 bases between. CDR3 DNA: TGCGCCAGCAGCTTGGAAACACCCGGGGGCTACACCTTC. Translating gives CASSLETPGGYTF.

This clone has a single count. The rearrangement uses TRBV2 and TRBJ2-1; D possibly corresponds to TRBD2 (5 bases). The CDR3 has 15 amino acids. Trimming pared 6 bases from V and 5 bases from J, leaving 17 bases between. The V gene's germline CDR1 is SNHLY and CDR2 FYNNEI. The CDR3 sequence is CASSADYTTHNEQFF. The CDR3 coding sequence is TGTGCCAGCAGCGCCGACTACACCACTCACAATGAGCAGTTCTTC.

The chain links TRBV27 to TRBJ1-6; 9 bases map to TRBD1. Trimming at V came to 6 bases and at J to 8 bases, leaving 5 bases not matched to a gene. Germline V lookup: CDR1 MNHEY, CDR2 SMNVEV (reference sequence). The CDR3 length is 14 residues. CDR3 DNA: TGTGCCAGCAGAGGGACAGGGACATATTCACCCCTCCACTTT. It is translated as CASRGTGTYSPLHF.

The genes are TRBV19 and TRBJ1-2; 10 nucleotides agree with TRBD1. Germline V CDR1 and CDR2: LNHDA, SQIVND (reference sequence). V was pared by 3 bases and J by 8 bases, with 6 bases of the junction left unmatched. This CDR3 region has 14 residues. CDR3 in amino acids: CASSIGTGEGGYTF. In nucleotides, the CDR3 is TGTGCCAGTAGTATCGGGACAGGGGAAGGCGGCTACACCTTC.

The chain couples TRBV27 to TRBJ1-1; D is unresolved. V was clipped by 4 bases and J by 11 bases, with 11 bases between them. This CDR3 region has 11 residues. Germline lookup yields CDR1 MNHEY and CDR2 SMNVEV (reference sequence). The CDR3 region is CASSSEVGAFF. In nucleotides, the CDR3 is TGTGCCAGCAGTTCGGAGGTGGGGGCTTTCTTT.

The CDR3 loop reads CAWRDRGIYGYTF. The CDR3 nucleotides are TGTGCCTGGAGAGACAGGGGAATCTATGGCTACACCTTC. The rearrangement joins TRBV30 to TRBJ1-2, with 8 bases that match TRBD1. The CDR3 loop spans 13 amino acids. The germline gives CDR1 GTSNPN, CDR2 SVGIG (reference sequence). Unmatched junction bases numbered 4, after V lost 3 bases and J lost 4 bases.

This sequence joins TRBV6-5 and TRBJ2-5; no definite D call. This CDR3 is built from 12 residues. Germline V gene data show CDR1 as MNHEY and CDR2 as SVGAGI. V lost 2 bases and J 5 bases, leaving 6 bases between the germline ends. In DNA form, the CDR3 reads TGTGCCAGCAGTTACGGTCGGGAGACCCAGTACTTC. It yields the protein CASSYGRETQYF.

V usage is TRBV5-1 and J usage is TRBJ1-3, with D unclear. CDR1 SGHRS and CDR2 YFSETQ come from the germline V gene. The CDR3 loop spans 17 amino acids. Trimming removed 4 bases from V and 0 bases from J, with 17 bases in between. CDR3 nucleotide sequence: TGCGCCAGCAGCGACCCCCTGACACTCTACTCTGGAAACACCATATATTTT. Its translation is CASSDPLTLYSGNTIYF.

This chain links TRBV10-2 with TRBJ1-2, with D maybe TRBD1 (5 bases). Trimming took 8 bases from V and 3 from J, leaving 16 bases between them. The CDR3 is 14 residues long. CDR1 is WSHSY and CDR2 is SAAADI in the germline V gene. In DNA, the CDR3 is TGCGCCAGCCCAGTACGACCGGGGGACTATGGCTACACCTTC. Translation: CASPVRPGDYGYTF.

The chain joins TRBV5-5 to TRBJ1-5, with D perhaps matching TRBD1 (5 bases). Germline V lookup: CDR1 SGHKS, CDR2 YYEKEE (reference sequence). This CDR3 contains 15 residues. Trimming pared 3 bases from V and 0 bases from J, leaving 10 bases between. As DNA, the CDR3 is TGTGCCAGCAGCTCCACAGGATATAGCAATCAGCCCCAGCATTTT. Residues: CASSSTGYSNQPQHF.

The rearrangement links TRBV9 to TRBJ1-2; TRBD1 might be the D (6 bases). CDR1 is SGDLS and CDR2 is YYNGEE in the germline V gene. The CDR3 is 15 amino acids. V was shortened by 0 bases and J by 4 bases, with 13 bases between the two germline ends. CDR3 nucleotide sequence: TGTGCCAGCAGCGTAGCGGGGGGCGATGGCTATGGCTACACCTTC. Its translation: CASSVAGGDGYGYTF. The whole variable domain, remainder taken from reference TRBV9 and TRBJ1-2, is DSGVTQTPKHLITATGQRVTLRCSPRSGDLSVYWYQQSLDQGLQFLIQYYNGEERAKGNILERFSAQQFPDLHSELNLSSLELGDSALYFCASSVAGGDGYGYTFGSGTRLTVV.

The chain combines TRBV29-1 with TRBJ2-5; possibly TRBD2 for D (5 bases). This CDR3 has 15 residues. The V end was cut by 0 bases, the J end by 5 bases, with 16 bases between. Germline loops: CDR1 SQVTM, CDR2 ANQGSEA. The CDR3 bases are TGCAGCGTTGAAGATCTTGGACGGAGAGGGGAGACCCAGTACTTC. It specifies CSVEDLGRRGETQYF.